This T cell receptor (beta chain) was sequenced for a study of response to subunit inactivated influenza vaccine. The study's findings and limits: Authors suggested few new T cells are recruited by each seasonal influenza vaccination.

MiXCR, applied by TCRdb to the RT-PCR reads, yields one record per CDR3 protein. The sample lists around 480,000 distinct CDR3 sequences; roughly 9.8% were seen once. This clonotype was recorded many times. No antigen is known for it. The CDR3 is 12 amino acids. CDR1 SGHNT and CDR2 YYREEE come from the germline V gene (reference sequence). Trimming removed 4 bases from V and 4 bases from J; junction bases left unmatched: 2. The receptor's source is a man over 45 who received an inactivated influenza vaccine. The chain is built from TRBV5-4 and TRBJ2-7, with 7 positions matching TRBD1. This specimen consisted of PBMCs from blood, obtained 40 to 50 days after vaccination. In DNA, the CDR3 is TGTGCCAGCAGCAAACAGGGGTACGAGCAGTACTTC. This encodes CASSKQGYEQYF.